This T cell receptor beta chain was identified in a study of blood T cell repertoires in COVID-19. Sequencing used immunoSEQ multiplex PCR; TCRdb keeps in-frame clones, though not all of them. The data contain about 150,000 clones, about nine tenths of them singletons. The CDR3 runs to 15 residues. Trimming took 4 bases from V and 6 from J; bases not matched to a gene: 7. CDR1 and CDR2 from the germline V gene are SGHTA and FQGNSA. This clonotype was sampled from a woman between 55 and 75 years old with active or convalescent COVID-19. The rearrangement links TRBV7-2 to TRBJ2-3; 10 bases are a match to TRBD2. Sequencing input: peripheral blood. The CDR3 DNA sequence: TGTGCCAGCAGCTCACAGCGGGGGGGCATGGATACGCAGTATTTT. Translating it yields CASSSQRGGMDTQYF.